The clone carrying this T cell receptor (beta chain) was counted many times. The antigen is unknown. The record originates from a study of T-cell reconstitution after alpha-beta-depleted transplantation in children. Germline CDR1 reads SEHNR; CDR2 reads FQNEAQ (reference sequence). V lost 3 bases, J lost 3 bases, and 4 bases stayed unmatched. This CDR3 is 15 amino acids long. Study-wide results and limits: Diversity and T-cell counts at one year after transplant derived mostly from new T cells. At around two months after transplant, the alpha-beta T cells were reportedly derived from several hundred expanded clones that came from non-depleted graft cells. Some patients showed high day-60 TCRbeta diversity, which derived from surviving recipient T cells and thymic progenitors.

A TCRbeta library incorporating unique molecular identifiers was prepared. A single record per CDR3 protein comes from TCRdb applying MiXCR to the PCR reads. This table holds about 980,000 distinct CDR3 sequences, less than 30% found once. The chain links TRBV7-9 to TRBJ2-3; 9 nucleotides match TRBD1. This specimen was PBMCs, mostly from graft donor cells, taken 360 days after TCRalphabeta/CD19-depleted stem cell transplant. The TCR comes from a boy in the first two years of life who had a stem cell transplant for SCID, so the T cells may come from the graft donor. CDR3 nucleotides: TGTGCCAGCAGCTTCCGGGACAGGGTTACAGATACGCAGTATTTT. Amino acids: CASSFRDRVTDTQYF.